These 17 T cell receptor beta chains were sequenced from one sample in a study of CD8 T cells in ankylosing spondylitis. General study findings and limits: In ankylosing spondylitis blood, a motif of eight highly homologous TCR beta variants appeared characteristic.

No cognate antigen is known for these TCRs. TCRdb fed the 5' RACE reads into MiXCR, producing one record per CDR3 protein. The repertoire holds about 800,000 distinct CDR3 sequences, with 10% to 15% as singletons. The sample comprised blood, either unsorted or a sorted T cell fraction (not recorded which). The receptors originated from a male donor with ankylosing spondylitis.

The V and J genes are TRBV29-1 and TRBJ2-7, with D tentatively TRBD1 (6 bases). CDR1 is SQVTM and CDR2 is ANQGSEA in the germline V gene. The CDR3 spans 12 residues. Trimming removed 7 bases at V and 3 bases at J, with 13 bases between. CDR3 in DNA: TGCAGCGCTGTCGGACAGCTCTACGAGCAGTACTTC. This encodes CSAVGQLYEQYF.

This clonotype was counted between two and nine times. This rearrangement joins TRBV9 to TRBJ1-3; tentatively, D is TRBD1 (6 bases). Trimming took off 3 bases at V and 4 bases at J, with 8 bases between the two ends. CDR3 size: 13 residues. Germline V gene data show CDR1 as SGDLS and CDR2 as YYNGEE. Here the CDR3 DNA reads TGTGCCAGCAGCGGTGGGGGCGGAAACACCATATATTTT. Translating it yields CASSGGGGNTIYF.

This clonotype has a count of ten or more. This chain connects TRBV29-1 to TRBJ2-7; 8 positions agree with TRBD1. CDR1 is SQVTM and CDR2 is ANQGSEA in the germline V gene. V trimming: 4 bases; J trimming: 1 base; junction bases outside the gene matches: 6. CDR3 length: 14 amino acids. In DNA, the CDR3 is TGCAGCGTTGGGTCAGGACAGGGTTCCTACGAGCAGTACTTC. It is translated as CSVGSGQGSYEQYF.

The V gene is TRBV7-8, the J gene TRBJ2-1; D remains unclear. There are 17 residues in the CDR3. The germline V gene encodes CDR1 SGHVS and CDR2 FQNEAQ. The germline V and J ends were trimmed by 5 bases and 0 bases, with 17 bases remaining between them. Here the CDR3 reads CASSPNLARSSYNEQFF. In DNA, the CDR3 is TGTGCCAGCAGCCCTAACTTGGCTAGGAGCTCCTACAATGAGCAGTTCTTC.

This clonotype was observed a few times. The chain couples TRBV11-1 to TRBJ2-6; D may be TRBD2 (6 bases). With 9 bases removed from V and 1 base from J, the gap between germline ends came to 22 bases. Germline CDR1 and CDR2: SGHAT and FQDESV (reference sequence). This CDR3 is 18 amino acids long. CDR3 protein: CASPQSGGKLSGANVLTF. DNA of the CDR3: TGTGCCAGTCCTCAAAGTGGGGGGAAACTTTCTGGGGCCAACGTCCTGACTTTC.

This clonotype was picked up a small number of times. This chain joins TRBV5-1 and TRBJ1-4; maybe TRBD1 (5 bases). The CDR3 spans 13 residues. Between the trimmed V and J ends, which lost 4 bases and 6 bases, there was a span of 10 bases. Germline V gene lookup returns CDR1 SGHRS and CDR2 YFSETQ. CDR3 sequence: CASSMEGDEKLFF. The CDR3 DNA follows: TGCGCCAGCAGCATGGAAGGGGATGAAAAACTGTTTTTT.

In its sample, this clonotype was seen many times. The genes are TRBV14 and TRBJ1-1; D is uncertain. Germline-derived CDR1 and CDR2 are SGHDN and FVKESK. Trimming took 3 bases from V and 2 from J, leaving 4 bases between them. This CDR3 has 12 amino acids. In nucleotides, the CDR3 is TGTGCCAGCAGCCACAGTAACACTGAAGCTTTCTTT. Protein sequence: CASSHSNTEAFF.

In this sample, this clonotype turned up a few times. The chain carries TRBV9 and TRBJ2-3; D is unresolved. V was trimmed by 3 bases and J by 3 bases, leaving 14 bases between them. This CDR3 comprises 15 residues. Germline loops: CDR1 SGDLS, CDR2 YYNGEE. CDR3 sequence (DNA): TGTGCCAGCAGCGCGGCCCCCGGCTGGACAGATACGCAGTATTTT. Its translation: CASSAAPGWTDTQYF.

This clonotype was counted ten times or more. V and J are TRBV20-1 and TRBJ2-7; 9 nucleotides align to TRBD1. Germline assignment: CDR1 DFQATT and CDR2 SNEGSKA (reference sequence). The junction had 10 bases not matched to a gene; V was cut back by 0 bases and J by 4 bases. This CDR3 contains 16 residues. CDR3 sequence: CSARDLNVDRGYEQYF. DNA of the CDR3: TGCAGTGCTAGAGATCTAAACGTGGACAGGGGTTACGAGCAGTACTTC.

This clonotype appeared a few times. The chain has TRBV10-3 and TRBJ2-1; no clear D gene. Germline lookup yields CDR1 ENHRY and CDR2 SYGVKD. The V gene lost 4 bases and the J gene lost 7 bases, with 8 bases spanning the gap. The CDR3 contains 12 residues. CDR3 protein: CAISVVGNEQFF. CDR3 sequence (DNA): TGTGCCATCAGTGTAGTAGGAAATGAGCAGTTCTTC.

The CDR3 sequence: CSAPETRLGNEQFF. The DNA of the CDR3 is TGCAGTGCCCCTGAAACGCGACTAGGCAATGAGCAGTTCTTC. The chain combines TRBV20-1 with TRBJ2-1, with a possible D match to TRBD2 (6 bases). Trimming shortened V by 6 bases and J by 6 bases, and 18 bases separated the two germline ends. This CDR3 is 14 amino acids long. Germline CDR1 reads DFQATT; CDR2 reads SNEGSKA (reference sequence).

In this sample, this clonotype turned up many times. The gene calls are TRBV6-2 or TRBV6-3 and TRBJ1-5; D remains unclear. The CDR3 is made up of 15 amino acids. The ends were cut back, 5 bases at V and 7 bases at J, with 18 bases in the middle. Germline lookup yields CDR1 MNHEY and CDR2 SVGEGT. CDR3 nucleotides: TGTGCCAGCAGTCCTTGGACCTTTTCGCAGCAGCCCCAGCATTTT. It codes for CASSPWTFSQQPQHF.

This clonotype was counted only a few times. The junction departs from germline at one end; a sequencing error may be responsible. The chain carries TRBV7-7 and TRBJ2-3; no clear D gene. In germline, CDR1 is SSHAT, CDR2 FNYEAQ (reference sequence). The CDR3 is 15 residues long. The CDR3 coding sequence is TGTGCTAGCAGCTTAGGCCCCCTCTTCACAGATACGCAGTATTTT. Translated, it gives CASSLGPLFTDTQYF.

The rearrangement joins TRBV7-2 to TRBJ2-1, with D maybe TRBD2 (5 bases). This CDR3 spans 15 amino acids. V was clipped by 5 bases and J by 6 bases, with 17 bases between them. Germline V lookup: CDR1 SGHTA, CDR2 FQGNSA. The CDR3, as DNA: TGTGCCAGCAGCCACCCCACTAGTAGCCCCAATGAGCAGTTCTTC. Translated: CASSHPTSSPNEQFF.

J is TRBJ2-1 and V is TRBV7-9, with a possible D match to TRBD2 (6 bases). V lost 3 bases and J lost 4, with 13 bases in between. Germline lookup yields CDR1 SEHNR and CDR2 FQNEAQ (reference sequence). There are 15 residues in the CDR3. The DNA for the CDR3 is TGTGCCAGCAGCTTCGGGGGTTCGAGGTACAATGAGCAGTTCTTC. Protein sequence: CASSFGGSRYNEQFF.

This clonotype has a count of ten or more. The chain combines TRBV12-3 or TRBV12-4 with TRBJ2-7; D is possibly TRBD1 or TRBD2 (6 bases each). The V end was cut by 3 bases, the J end by 5 bases, with 11 bases between. The CDR3 loop spans 13 amino acids. The CDR3 spells CASSFNREDEQYF. The CDR3 bases are TGTGCCAGCAGTTTCAACAGGGAGGACGAGCAGTACTTC.

The chain couples TRBV20-1 to TRBJ2-1; 10 positions match TRBD2. The CDR3 sequence is 15 residues long. The J segment lost 6 bases and the V segment lost 0 bases, leaving 5 bases of the junction unmatched. CDR1 and CDR2 from the germline V gene are DFQATT and SNEGSKA (reference sequence). The CDR3 loop is CSARDPSGGSNEQFF. The CDR3 nucleotides read TGCAGTGCTAGAGATCCTAGCGGGGGTTCCAATGAGCAGTTCTTC.